The rows below give T cell receptor beta chains drawn from one sample of a study of blood T cell repertoires in COVID-19. Profiled with immunoSEQ multiplex PCR; TCRdb holds only in-frame clones, not every one. The sample shows approximately 22,000 clones, about 90% of them seen only once. Sequencing was done on a sample of peripheral blood. These receptors all come from a woman in her seventies with active COVID-19. Both conserved end residues are trimmed from each CDR3. A D gene is named only where the DNA matches it firmly.

D | J | V | CDR3
TRBD1 | TRBJ1-6 | TRBV9 | ASSVDPGTANSPLH
- | TRBJ1-1 | TRBV7-2 | ASSATRGTRAF
TRBD1 | TRBJ1-2 | TRBV9 | ASSVGTGNYGYT
- | TRBJ2-3 | TRBV6-2/TRBV6-3 | ASSHGLFTDTQY
TRBD1 | TRBJ1-4 | TRBV6-5 | ASSRTGGNEKLF
- | TRBJ2-1 | TRBV3-1/TRBV3-2 | ASSQDLASNEQF
- | TRBJ2-2 | TRBV6-5 | ASSYSKGSGTGELF
- | TRBJ1-5 | TRBV7-2 | ASSLIPGSQPQH
TRBD2 | TRBJ2-1 | TRBV10-3 | AISDRLAGAYNEQF
- | TRBJ2-7 | TRBV7-2 | APRRRALSPYEQY
- | TRBJ2-2 | TRBV5-4 | ASSRTGLSTGELF
- | TRBJ2-4 | TRBV3-1/TRBV3-2 | ASSQRLAKNIQY
- | TRBJ1-4 | TRBV5-4 | ASSLRGGNEKLF
TRBD2 | TRBJ2-7 | TRBV2 | ASSEASAGAYEQY
TRBD2 | TRBJ2-1 | TRBV6-5 | ASRSSRSGSVRF
TRBD1 | TRBJ1-2 | TRBV28 | ASRGTVDGYT
- | TRBJ2-3 | TRBV16 | ASSLRTNLDTQY
- | TRBJ1-1 | TRBV15 | ATSPPGIGTEAF
TRBD1 | TRBJ2-6 | TRBV7-9 | ASSRWTGQNSGANVLT
TRBD2 | TRBJ2-5 | TRBV29-1 | SVVNPTSGSRAETQY
TRBD1 | TRBJ2-1 | TRBV29-1 | SVGQTNEQF
TRBD2 | TRBJ2-7 | TRBV4-1 | ASSQRWPGTSGYEQY
- | TRBJ1-4 | TRBV2 | ASSELPGEKLF
- | TRBJ1-1 | TRBV7-8 | ASSLGGLGTEAF
TRBD2 | TRBJ2-7 | TRBV29-1 | SGGGGTEDEQY
TRBD1 | TRBJ1-1 | TRBV7-2 | ASSPQGARTEAF
- | TRBJ2-5 | TRBV5-5 | ASSLSFRGAGETQY
- | TRBJ1-1 | TRBV5-8 | ASSYPDLNTEAF
TRBD2 | TRBJ2-1 | TRBV3-1/TRBV3-2 | ASSQTSGSYNEQF
TRBD2 | TRBJ2-5 | TRBV19 | ASSHGLEGAQY
- | TRBJ1-6 | TRBV5-6 | ASSLPEFNSPLH
TRBD1 | TRBJ1-5 | TRBV30 | AWKTGSNQPQH
- | TRBJ2-2 | TRBV6-5 | ASSYSIGASTGELF
TRBD1 | TRBJ2-7 | TRBV27 | ASSRAPGQSYEQY
- | TRBJ2-7 | TRBV15 | ATSRDWGVSYEQY
- | TRBJ1-1 | TRBV28 | ASSFFGTKNTEAF
- | TRBJ2-3 | TRBV5-1 | ASSAGLRGTDTQY
TRBD1 | TRBJ1-1 | TRBV27 | ASSPRTGNTEAF
- | TRBJ2-1 | TRBV28 | ASSLGGGNEQF
- | TRBJ1-4 | TRBV28 | ATTGGLGEKLF
TRBD1 | TRBJ2-2 | TRBV6-6 | ASYRGRTGELF
TRBD2 | TRBJ2-4 | TRBV6-5 | ASTASGLAKNIQY
TRBD1 | TRBJ2-7 | TRBV5-1 | ASSFRGDRGREQY
TRBD2 | TRBJ2-2 | TRBV6-2/TRBV6-3 | ASSFHSGRGARIVGELF
- | TRBJ2-3 | TRBV5-1 | ASSKEAGTQY
- | TRBJ1-6 | TRBV4-3 | ASSRGQLYNSPLH